Below are 23 T cell receptor beta chains sequenced from a single sample in a study of cytomegalovirus exposure and HLA in healthy donors listed by TCRdb under 2017. Receptors were amplified or captured by the immunoSEQ multiplex PCR assay. For the multiplex PCR, a mixture combining 60 forward primers for TCR Vbeta segments and 13 reverse primers for TCR Jbeta segments was used. As stored in TCRdb, this immuneACCESS dataset retains in-frame rearrangements with V and J assigned. A fraction of the clones does not appear; measured against another copy, unresolved V genes explain less than half of the discrepancy, and the remainder lacks a known reason. The sample table shows 140,000 to 150,000 clones, and approximately 63% are seen once. The top ten clones comprise roughly 2% of the sample. Sample: PBMCs. These receptors all stem from a woman aged 55-70 years in good health and CMV-seropositive.

This clone was seen more than once but under ten times. V gene TRBV28 combines with J gene TRBJ1-5; 12 positions match TRBD1. J was trimmed by 3 bases and V by 7 bases; bases with no gene match: 16. The length of the CDR3 is 19 residues. Per the germline V gene, CDR1 is MDHEN and CDR2 is SYDVKM. The CDR3 here is CASTNNLPGQGAYNQPQHF. CDR3 DNA: TGTGCCAGCACCAACAACCTCCCGGGACAGGGGGCATACAATCAGCCCCAGCATTTT.

The chain uses TRBV19 and TRBJ1-2, with 7 bases lining up with TRBD1. The CDR3 is made up of 13 amino acids. From germline, CDR1 is LNHDA and CDR2 SQIVND (reference sequence). V shed 5 bases, J shed 3 bases, and the junction held 3 bases outside the gene matches. The CDR3 DNA is TGTGCCAGTAGTCCCGGGACAGACTATGGCTACACCTTC. Amino acids: CASSPGTDYGYTF.

The genes are TRBV2 and TRBJ2-2; no reliable D call. There are 13 residues in the CDR3. V lost 8 bases to trimming and J lost 4 bases, with 11 bases between them. Looked up from germline, CDR1 is SNHLY and CDR2 is FYNNEI. The DNA for the CDR3 is TGTGCCAGCTCCCTAGTAAGCACCGGGGAGCTGTTTTTT. This gives the protein CASSLVSTGELFF.

V gene TRBV5-8 combines with J gene TRBJ1-6, with 12 bases identical to TRBD1. Trimming at V came to 3 bases and at J to 8 bases, leaving 6 bases not matched to a gene. CDR1 is SGHTS and CDR2 is YDEGEE in the germline V gene. This CDR3 contains 16 residues. The CDR3 is CASSWRDRGRDSPLHF. CDR3 bases: TGTGCCAGCAGCTGGAGGGACAGGGGGCGCGATTCACCCCTCCACTTT.

The chain is built from TRBV27 and TRBJ1-1; D is perhaps TRBD1 (5 bases). Germline CDR1 MNHEY, CDR2 SMNVEV (reference sequence). This CDR3 region has 16 residues. The ends were cut back, 4 bases at V and 1 base at J, with 16 bases in the middle. CDR3 nucleotide sequence: TGTGCCAGCAGTTGGACCGGGGGATTAGGGAACACTGAAGCTTTCTTT. Translated: CASSWTGGLGNTEAFF.

The chain uses TRBV7-6 and TRBJ2-1; possibly TRBD2 for D (6 bases). Germline loops: CDR1 SGHVS, CDR2 FNYEAQ. With 6 bases removed from V and 0 bases from J, the gap between germline ends came to 15 bases. There are 16 residues in the CDR3. DNA of the CDR3: TGTGCCAGCAGTTACTTAGCGGCAAGCTCCTACAATGAGCAGTTCTTC. Translation: CASSYLAASSYNEQFF.

J is TRBJ2-7 and V is TRBV10-2, with D unclear. Trimming took 0 bases from V and 3 from J, leaving 12 bases between them. There are 15 residues in the CDR3. Germline CDR1 reads WSHSY; CDR2 reads SAAADI. This chain's CDR3 is CASSESTPASYEQYF. CDR3 in DNA: TGCGCCAGCAGTGAGTCGACTCCAGCGAGCTACGAGCAGTACTTC.

This clone has only a few counts. This sequence joins TRBV19 and TRBJ2-1; 13 bases match TRBD2. The germline gives CDR1 LNHDA, CDR2 SQIVND (reference sequence). This CDR3 comprises 15 residues. The trim removed 7 bases at V and 9 bases at J, leaving 9 bases unmatched. CDR3 sequence (DNA): TGTGCCAGTAACCCGGGACTAGCGGGGAGCGTTGAGCAGTTCTTC. It codes for CASNPGLAGSVEQFF.

Turning to this clone: This same CDR3 is encoded by further DNA sequences in the sample. The chain is built from TRBV7-6 and TRBJ2-7; no definite D call. V was cut by 5 bases and J by 0 bases, with 5 bases left in between. This CDR3 has 12 amino acids. Germline values: CDR1 SGHVS, CDR2 FNYEAQ. The CDR3 sequence is CASSPSSYEQYF. The CDR3 coding sequence is TGTGCCAGCAGCCCCTCCTCCTACGAGCAGTACTTC.

This clone came up once. The chain employs TRBV11-2 and TRBJ2-5; 8 nucleotides align to TRBD1. From germline, CDR1 is SGHAT and CDR2 FQNNGV. This CDR3 has 15 residues. With 2 bases clipped from V and 5 bases from J, the junction kept 7 bases outside the gene matches. In DNA form, the CDR3 reads TGTGCCAGCAGCTTAATGCAGGGGGCGTGGGAGACCCAGTACTTC. This codes for CASSLMQGAWETQYF.

The V gene is TRBV5-5, the J gene TRBJ1-2, with TRBD1 matching over 8 bases. The CDR3 consists of 14 residues. The germline V gene has CDR1 SGHKS and CDR2 YYEKEE (reference sequence). The trim removed 4 bases at V and 2 bases at J, leaving 4 bases unmatched. DNA for the CDR3: TGTGCCAGCAGCCTGGGACAGGAGAACTATGGCTACACCTTC. Encoded protein: CASSLGQENYGYTF.

V gene TRBV4-2 combines with J gene TRBJ2-7; D possibly corresponds to TRBD1 (6 bases). Germline loops: CDR1 LGHNA, CDR2 YNFKEQ. The germline V and J ends were trimmed by 1 base and 1 base, with 11 bases remaining between them. CDR3 length equals 15 residues. CDR3: CASSQVQGASYEQYF. CDR3 in DNA: TGTGCCAGCAGCCAAGTACAGGGCGCTTCCTACGAGCAGTACTTC.

V and J are TRBV6-5 and TRBJ2-2, with 7 nucleotides matching TRBD2. Germline V gives CDR1 MNHEY, CDR2 SVGAGI. CDR3 length: 16 residues. Trimming took 0 bases from V and 7 from J; bases not matched to a gene: 8. For the CDR3, the DNA is TGTGCCAGCAGTTACTCCCTGGGAGGGTCTCTCGGGGAGCTGTTTTTT. Translated: CASSYSLGGSLGELFF.

The chain links TRBV5-1 to TRBJ2-5, with a possible D match to TRBD1 (5 bases). This CDR3 has 14 amino acids. Germline V gene lookup returns CDR1 SGHRS and CDR2 YFSETQ. V gave up 2 bases and J gave up 1 base, with 9 bases separating them. CDR3 in DNA: TGCGCCAGCAGCTTCCCAGGGCCCCAAGAGACCCAGTACTTC. Translated: CASSFPGPQETQYF.

The rearrangement uses TRBV7-2 and TRBJ1-5, with a tentative D call TRBD1 (5 bases). Germline V gives CDR1 SGHTA, CDR2 FQGNSA. The CDR3 spans 13 residues. The germline V and J ends were trimmed by 5 bases and 6 bases, with 11 bases remaining between them. This CDR3 reads CASSPGGFQPQHF. CDR3 DNA sequence: TGTGCCAGCAGCCCGGGGGGGTTTCAGCCCCAGCATTTT.

The chain employs TRBV28 and TRBJ2-1, with D possibly matching TRBD2 (5 bases). Germline V gives CDR1 MDHEN, CDR2 SYDVKM. This CDR3 comprises 15 residues. Trimming removed 5 bases from V and 14 bases from J, with 25 bases in between. As DNA, the CDR3 is TGTGCCAGCAGTCCAAGTTCACAGTTGACTATCATGGAGTTCTTC. Its protein product is CASSPSSQLTIMEFF.

This rearrangement joins TRBV9 to TRBJ1-1, with D uncertain. Trimming stripped 0 bases from V and 1 base from J, with 13 bases between. Germline CDR1 and CDR2: SGDLS and YYNGEE. The CDR3 is 16 residues long. This CDR3 is CASSVAGHLRNTEAFF. In DNA, the CDR3 is TGTGCCAGCAGCGTAGCTGGGCACCTCAGGAACACTGAAGCTTTCTTT.

As concerns this clone: This specimen includes other DNA sequences encoding the same CDR3. The rearrangement links TRBV2 to TRBJ1-1; D uncertain. With 2 bases removed from V and 2 bases from J, the gap between germline ends came to 6 bases. The CDR3 covers 13 residues. Germline CDR1 SNHLY, CDR2 FYNNEI. The CDR3 nucleotides are TGTGCCAGCAGTGAACCCTCCAACACTGAAGCTTTCTTT. Translation: CASSEPSNTEAFF.

About this clone itself: The sample holds other DNA sequences that translate to the same CDR3. V and J are TRBV11-2 and TRBJ2-7, with 7 bases aligning to TRBD2. The CDR3 has 14 amino acids. Per germline, CDR1 SGHAT and CDR2 FQNNGV. Trimming at V came to 1 base and at J to 1 base, leaving 1 base not matched to a gene. DNA for the CDR3: TGTGCCAGCAGCTTAGGGCGGGGGTCCTACGAGCAGTACTTC. Protein sequence: CASSLGRGSYEQYF.

The genes are TRBV28 and TRBJ2-5; 7 nucleotides match TRBD1. This CDR3 contains 16 residues. V dropped 3 bases and J dropped 5; count of bases not matched to a gene: 12. The germline gives CDR1 MDHEN, CDR2 SYDVKM. This CDR3 is CASSFIQTGSMETQYF. The CDR3 region has the DNA TGTGCCAGCAGTTTCATTCAGACAGGGAGTATGGAGACCCAGTACTTC.

DNA of the CDR3: TGTGCCAGCAGTTTGAGGGGGCTTTTAGACAAACTGTTTTTT. Protein product: CASSLRGLLDKLFF. The chain combines TRBV6-5 with TRBJ1-4; 7 positions match TRBD1. Germline CDR1 and CDR2: MNHEY and SVGAGI. This CDR3 has 14 amino acids. V gave up 4 bases and J gave up 11 bases; unmatched junction bases: 10.

This chain links TRBV6-6 with TRBJ2-7; TRBD1 aligns across 8 bases. Germline-derived CDR1 and CDR2 are MNHNY and SVGAGI (reference sequence). The junction had 6 bases not matched to a gene; V was cut back by 2 bases and J by 3 bases. The CDR3 has 15 residues. The CDR3 reads CASSYERTGLYEQYF. The CDR3 region has the DNA TGTGCCAGCAGTTACGAGAGGACAGGGCTCTACGAGCAGTACTTC.

The chain carries TRBV5-6 and TRBJ2-1; 7 bases are shared with TRBD2. The V and J ends lost 2 bases and 1 base, in that order; junction bases with no gene match: 3. This CDR3 region has 15 residues. Looked up from germline, CDR1 is SGHDT and CDR2 is YYEEEE. CDR3 sequence: CASSFKRGSYNEQFF. The DNA of the CDR3 is TGTGCCAGCAGCTTTAAGCGGGGATCCTACAATGAGCAGTTCTTC.